This T cell receptor (beta chain) stems from a study of neurological immune-mediated disorders. From germline, CDR1 is LNHDA and CDR2 SQIVND (reference sequence). CDR3 length equals 11 residues. V lost 5 bases and J lost 8, with 6 bases in between. TCRdb ran MiXCR on the 5' RACE reads and lists one entry per CDR3 protein. The sample lists fewer than 45,000 distinct CDR3 sequences; under 9.5% were seen once. This clonotype has a count of ten or more. The chain has TRBV19 and TRBJ1-4; D is unresolved. The source material was PBMCs. The TCR comes from a middle-aged woman in good health. CDR3 sequence reads: CASSPSEKLFF. The CDR3 region has the DNA TGTGCCAGTAGTCCCTCCGAAAAACTGTTTTTT.